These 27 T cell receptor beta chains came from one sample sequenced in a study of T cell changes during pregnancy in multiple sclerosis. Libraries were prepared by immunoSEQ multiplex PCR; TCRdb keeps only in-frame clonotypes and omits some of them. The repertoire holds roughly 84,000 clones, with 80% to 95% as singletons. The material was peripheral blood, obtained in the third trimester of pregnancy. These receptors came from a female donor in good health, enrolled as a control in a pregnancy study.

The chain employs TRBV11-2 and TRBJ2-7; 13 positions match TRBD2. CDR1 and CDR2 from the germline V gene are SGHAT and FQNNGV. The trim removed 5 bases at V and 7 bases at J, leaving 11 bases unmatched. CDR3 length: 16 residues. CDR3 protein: CASSPGTSGILTEQYF. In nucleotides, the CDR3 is TGTGCCAGCAGCCCGGGGACTAGCGGGATTCTGACAGAGCAGTACTTC.

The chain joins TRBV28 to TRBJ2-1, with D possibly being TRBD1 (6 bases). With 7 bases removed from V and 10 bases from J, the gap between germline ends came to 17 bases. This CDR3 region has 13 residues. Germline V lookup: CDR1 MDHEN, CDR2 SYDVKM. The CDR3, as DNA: TGTGCCAGCACTCGACAGGTACGCCAGGAGCAGTTCTTC. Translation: CASTRQVRQEQFF.

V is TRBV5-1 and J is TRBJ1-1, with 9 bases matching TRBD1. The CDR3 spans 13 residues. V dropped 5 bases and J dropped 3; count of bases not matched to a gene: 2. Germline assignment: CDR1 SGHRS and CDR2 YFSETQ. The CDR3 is CASRDRGDTEAFF. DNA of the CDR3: TGCGCCAGCAGAGACAGGGGGGACACTGAAGCTTTCTTT.

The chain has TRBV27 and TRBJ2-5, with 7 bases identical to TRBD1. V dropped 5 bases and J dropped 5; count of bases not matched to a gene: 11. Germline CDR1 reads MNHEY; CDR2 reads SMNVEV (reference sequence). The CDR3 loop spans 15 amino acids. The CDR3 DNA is TGTGCCAGCAGTCCTCGACAGGGCTTGGGGGAGACCCAGTACTTC. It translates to CASSPRQGLGETQYF.

In nucleotides, the CDR3 is TGCGCCAGCAGCCAAGGGGGGACAGGGGCCAACGTCCTGACTTTC. This sequence encodes CASSQGGTGANVLTF. The chain uses TRBV4-1 and TRBJ2-6, with D maybe TRBD1 (6 bases). The CDR3 extends over 15 amino acids. From germline, CDR1 is MGHRA and CDR2 YSYEKL. V lost 1 base to trimming and J lost 4 bases, with 8 bases between them.

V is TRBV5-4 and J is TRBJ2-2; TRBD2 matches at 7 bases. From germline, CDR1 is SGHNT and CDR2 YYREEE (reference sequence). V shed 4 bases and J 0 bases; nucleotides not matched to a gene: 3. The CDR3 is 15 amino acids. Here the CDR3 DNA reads TGTGCCAGCAGCACGGGACTATCGAACACCGGGGAGCTGTTTTTT. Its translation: CASSTGLSNTGELFF.

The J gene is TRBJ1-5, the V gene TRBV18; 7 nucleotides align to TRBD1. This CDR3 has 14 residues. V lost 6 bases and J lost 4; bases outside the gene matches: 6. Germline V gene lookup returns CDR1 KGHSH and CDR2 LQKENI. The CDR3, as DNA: TGTGCCAGCTCTCCGGGACAGATAAATCAGCCCCAGCATTTT. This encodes CASSPGQINQPQHF.

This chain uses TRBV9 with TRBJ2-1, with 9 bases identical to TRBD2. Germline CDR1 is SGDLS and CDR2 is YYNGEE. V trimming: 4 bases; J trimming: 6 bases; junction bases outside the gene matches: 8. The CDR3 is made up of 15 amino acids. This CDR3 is CASSKRLAVLNEQFF. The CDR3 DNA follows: TGTGCCAGCAGCAAACGACTAGCGGTCCTCAATGAGCAGTTCTTC. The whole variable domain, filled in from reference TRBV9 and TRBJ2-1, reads DSGVTQTPKHLITATGQRVTLRCSPRSGDLSVYWYQQSLDQGLQFLIQYYNGEERAKGNILERFSAQQFPDLHSELNLSSLELGDSALYFCASSKRLAVLNEQFFGPGTRLTVL.

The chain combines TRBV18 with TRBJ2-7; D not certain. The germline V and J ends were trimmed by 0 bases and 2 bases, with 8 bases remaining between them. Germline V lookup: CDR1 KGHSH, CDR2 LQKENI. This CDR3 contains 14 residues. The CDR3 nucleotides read TGTGCCAGCTCACCACCCCTTAGAGCCTACGAGCAGTACTTC. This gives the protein CASSPPLRAYEQYF.

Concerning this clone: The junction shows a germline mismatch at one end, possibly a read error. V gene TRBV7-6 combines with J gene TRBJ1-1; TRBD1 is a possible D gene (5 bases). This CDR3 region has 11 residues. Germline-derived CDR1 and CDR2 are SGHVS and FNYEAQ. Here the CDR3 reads CASSLQGSFVF. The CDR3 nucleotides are TGTGCCAGCAGCTTACAGGGAAGCTTTGTCTTT.

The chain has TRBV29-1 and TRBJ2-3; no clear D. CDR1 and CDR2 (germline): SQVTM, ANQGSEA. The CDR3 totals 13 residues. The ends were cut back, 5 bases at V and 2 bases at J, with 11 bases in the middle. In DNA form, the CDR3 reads TGCAGCGTTCCCCCAGGATACACAGATACGCAGTATTTT. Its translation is CSVPPGYTDTQYF.

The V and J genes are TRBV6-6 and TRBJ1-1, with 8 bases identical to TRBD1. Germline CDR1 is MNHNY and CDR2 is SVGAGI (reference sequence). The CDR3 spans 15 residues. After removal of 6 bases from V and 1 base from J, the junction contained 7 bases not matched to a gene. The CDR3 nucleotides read TGTGCCAGCAGATATTCGGGACAGGCGAACACTGAAGCTTTCTTT. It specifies CASRYSGQANTEAFF.

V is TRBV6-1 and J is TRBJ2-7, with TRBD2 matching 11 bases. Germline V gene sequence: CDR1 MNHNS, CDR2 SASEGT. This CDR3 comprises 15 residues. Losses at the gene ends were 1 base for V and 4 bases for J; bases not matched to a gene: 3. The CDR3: CASSEGLAGIYEQYF. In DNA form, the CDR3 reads TGTGCCAGCAGTGAAGGACTAGCGGGGATATACGAGCAGTACTTC.

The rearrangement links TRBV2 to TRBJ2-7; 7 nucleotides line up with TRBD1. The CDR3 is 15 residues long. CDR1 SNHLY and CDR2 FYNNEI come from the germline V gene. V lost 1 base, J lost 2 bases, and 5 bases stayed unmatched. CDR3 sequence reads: CASSEGQGVTYEQYF. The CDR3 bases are TGTGCCAGCAGTGAAGGGCAGGGGGTCACCTACGAGCAGTACTTC.

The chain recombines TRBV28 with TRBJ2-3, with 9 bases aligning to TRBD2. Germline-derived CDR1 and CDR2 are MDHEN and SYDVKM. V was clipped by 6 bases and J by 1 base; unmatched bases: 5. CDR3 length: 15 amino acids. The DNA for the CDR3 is TGTGCCAGCAGGGGCACTAGCGGGCGCACAGATACGCAGTATTTT. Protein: CASRGTSGRTDTQYF.

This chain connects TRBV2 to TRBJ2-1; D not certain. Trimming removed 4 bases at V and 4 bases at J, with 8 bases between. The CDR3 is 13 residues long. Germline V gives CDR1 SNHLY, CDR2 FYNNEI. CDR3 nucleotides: TGTGCCAGCAGTGTGGCAGGTTACAATGAGCAGTTCTTC. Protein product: CASSVAGYNEQFF.

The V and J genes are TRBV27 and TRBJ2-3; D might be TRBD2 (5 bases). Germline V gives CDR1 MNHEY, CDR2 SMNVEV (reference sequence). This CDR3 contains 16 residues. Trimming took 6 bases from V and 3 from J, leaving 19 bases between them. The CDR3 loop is CASSRHPRSGTDTQYF. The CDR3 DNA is TGTGCCAGCAGCCGACACCCTCGCTCGGGGACAGATACGCAGTATTTT.

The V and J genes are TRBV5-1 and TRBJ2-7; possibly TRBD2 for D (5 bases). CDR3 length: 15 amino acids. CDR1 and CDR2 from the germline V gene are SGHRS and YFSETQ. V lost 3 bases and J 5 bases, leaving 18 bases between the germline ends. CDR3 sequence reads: CASSSTQVATNEQYF. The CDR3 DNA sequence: TGCGCCAGCAGCTCCACCCAGGTAGCGACTAACGAGCAGTACTTC.

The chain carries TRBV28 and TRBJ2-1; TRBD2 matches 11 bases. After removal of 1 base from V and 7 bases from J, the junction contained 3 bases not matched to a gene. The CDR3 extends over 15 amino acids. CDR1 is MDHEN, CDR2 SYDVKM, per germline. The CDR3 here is CASSLSSGRINEQFF. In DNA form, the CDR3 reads TGTGCCAGCAGTTTATCTAGCGGGAGGATTAATGAGCAGTTCTTC.

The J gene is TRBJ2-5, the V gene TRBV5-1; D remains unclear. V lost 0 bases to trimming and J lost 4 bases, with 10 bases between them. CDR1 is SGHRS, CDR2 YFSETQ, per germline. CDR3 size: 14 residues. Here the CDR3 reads CASSLGQLRETQYF. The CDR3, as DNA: TGCGCCAGCAGCTTGGGGCAGTTAAGAGAGACCCAGTACTTC.

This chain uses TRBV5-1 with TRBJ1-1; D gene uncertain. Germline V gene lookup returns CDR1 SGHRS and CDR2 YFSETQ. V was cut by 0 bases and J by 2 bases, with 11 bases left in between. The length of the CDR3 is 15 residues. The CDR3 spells CASSLDPNSNTEAFF. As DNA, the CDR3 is TGCGCCAGCAGCTTGGACCCTAATTCAAACACTGAAGCTTTCTTT.

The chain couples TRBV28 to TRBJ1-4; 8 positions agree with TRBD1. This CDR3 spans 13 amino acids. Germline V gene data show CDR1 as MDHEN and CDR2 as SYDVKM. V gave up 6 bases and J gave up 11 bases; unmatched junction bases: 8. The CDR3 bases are TGTGCCAGCAGGAGGACAGGGTTTTGGAAACTGTTTTTT. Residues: CASRRTGFWKLFF.

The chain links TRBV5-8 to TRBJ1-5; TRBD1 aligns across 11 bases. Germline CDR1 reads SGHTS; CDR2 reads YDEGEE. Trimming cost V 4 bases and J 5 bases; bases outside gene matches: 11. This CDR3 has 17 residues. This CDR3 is CASSLDRGLFGDQPQHF. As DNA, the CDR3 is TGTGCCAGCAGCCTGGACAGGGGGCTCTTCGGAGATCAGCCCCAGCATTTT.

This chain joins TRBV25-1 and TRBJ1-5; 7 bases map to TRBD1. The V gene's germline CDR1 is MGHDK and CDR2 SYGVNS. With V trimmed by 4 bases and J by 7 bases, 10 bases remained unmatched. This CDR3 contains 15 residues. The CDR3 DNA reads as TGTGCCAGCAGTGGCTCTCAGGGGGTCGGGCAGCCCCAGCATTTT. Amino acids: CASSGSQGVGQPQHF. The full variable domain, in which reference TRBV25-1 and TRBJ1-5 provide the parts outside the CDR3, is EADIYQTPRYLVIGTGKKITLECSQTMGHDKMYWYQQDPGMELHLIHYSYGVNSTEKGDLSSESTVSRIRTEHFPLTLESARPSHTSQYLCASSGSQGVGQPQHFGDGTRLSIL.

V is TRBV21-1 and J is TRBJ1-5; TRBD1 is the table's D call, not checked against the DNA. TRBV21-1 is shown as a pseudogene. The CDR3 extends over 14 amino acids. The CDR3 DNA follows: TGTGCCAGCTCCGGGACAGGGAGAGTTCAGCCCCAGCATTTT. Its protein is CASSGTGRVQPQHF.

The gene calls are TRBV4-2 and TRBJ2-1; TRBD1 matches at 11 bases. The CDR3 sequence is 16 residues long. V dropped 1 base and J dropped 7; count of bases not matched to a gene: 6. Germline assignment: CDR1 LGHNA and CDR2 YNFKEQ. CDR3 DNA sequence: TGTGCCAGCAGCCAAGCCACCGGGACAGGGGGAAATGAGCAGTTCTTC. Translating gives CASSQATGTGGNEQFF.

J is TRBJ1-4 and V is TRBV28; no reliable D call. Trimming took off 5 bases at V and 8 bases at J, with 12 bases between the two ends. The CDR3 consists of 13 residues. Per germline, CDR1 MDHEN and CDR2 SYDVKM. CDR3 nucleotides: TGTGCCAGCAGTCCGGACGGGAGCGAAAAACTGTTTTTT. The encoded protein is CASSPDGSEKLFF.